The 20 T cell receptor beta chains given below trace back to one sample, sequenced in a study of regulatory T cells in long-lasting Graves disease. The time point here: persistent/refractory GD, antithyroid drugs over 5 years with positive TRAb. PBMC RNA was the source of the TCR library. TCR beta libraries were built with iRepertoire HTBI primers and Arm-PCR of CDR3 regions. TCRdb independently ran MiXCR on the multiplex PCR reads; one entry per CDR3 protein. The data contain 420,000 or so distinct CDR3 sequences, 23% of them singletons. The sample here was peripheral blood mononuclear cells (PBMCs), taken when the disease was refractory, from a patient treated with antithyroid drugs. The receptors shown here come from a female donor with Graves disease.

This clonotype was seen repeatedly, ten times or more. Its ends do not fully match the called genes, so a read error is possible. The chain uses TRBV2 and TRBJ1-4, with D tentatively TRBD1 (5 bases). Germline-derived CDR1 and CDR2 are SNHLY and FYNNEI. The CDR3 sequence is 15 residues long. The CDR3 loop is CASSQDPGRDEKLFF. The CDR3 region has the DNA TGCGCCAGCAGCCAAGATCCGGGACGGGATGAAAAACTGTTTTTT.

This clonotype was seen a few times. The V call is TRBV20-1, the J call TRBJ2-7; D is uncertain. The CDR3 totals 12 residues. Trimming stripped 3 bases from V and 3 bases from J, with 9 bases between. CDR1 and CDR2 from the germline V gene are DFQATT and SNEGSKA (reference sequence). CDR3 residues: CSASRPGYEQYF. CDR3 nucleotide sequence: TGCAGTGCTAGTAGGCCCGGCTACGAGCAGTACTTC.

This clonotype appeared a few times. The V call is TRBV19, the J call TRBJ2-7, with a possible D match to TRBD1 (6 bases). This CDR3 is 14 amino acids long. Germline CDR1 is LNHDA and CDR2 is SQIVND (reference sequence). Trimming pared 2 bases from V and 2 bases from J, leaving 10 bases between. As DNA, the CDR3 is TGTGCCAGTAGTATATCGGACAGTACCTACGAGCAGTACTTC. Its translation: CASSISDSTYEQYF.

The V and J genes are TRBV5-6 and TRBJ2-5; perhaps TRBD1 as D (5 bases). This CDR3 region has 15 residues. V lost 4 bases and J 0 bases, leaving 13 bases between the germline ends. Germline-derived CDR1 and CDR2 are SGHDT and YYEEEE. The CDR3 DNA is TGTGCCAGCAGCCCAGGGCAAAGGTACCAAGAGACCCAGTACTTC. It is translated as CASSPGQRYQETQYF.

At least ten counts were recorded for this clonotype. The J gene is TRBJ1-1, the V gene TRBV30; D unresolved. The V end lost 0 bases, the J end lost 1 base, and 6 bases lay between the germline ends. The CDR3 runs to 13 residues. Germline lookup yields CDR1 GTSNPN and CDR2 SVGIG (reference sequence). CDR3 protein: CAWSVGRNTEAFF. The CDR3 DNA reads as TGTGCCTGGAGTGTAGGCAGGAACACTGAAGCTTTCTTT.

This CDR3 reads CATSDQVPGQTGELFF. For the CDR3, the DNA is TGTGCCACCAGTGACCAAGTCCCGGGACAGACCGGGGAGCTGTTTTTT. The chain employs TRBV24-1 and TRBJ2-2, with 7 bases aligning to TRBD1. The CDR3 is 16 amino acids. The germline V gene has CDR1 KGHDR and CDR2 SFDVKD. J lost 5 bases, V lost 4 bases, and 9 bases had no gene match.

A single count supports this clonotype. This sequence may be a read error, since a much larger clone differs from it by one base. The rearrangement links TRBV7-6 to TRBJ1-4, with D unclear. CDR3 length: 14 residues. CDR1 and CDR2 (germline): SGHVS, FNYEAQ. The DNA of the CDR3 is TGTGCCAGCAGCTTAGCGCCTATTAATGATAAACTGTTTTTT. Translated, it gives CASSLAPINDKLFF.

CDR3 sequence: CASSLGAQTEAFF. The CDR3 DNA follows: TGTGCCAGCAGCTTGGGGGCGCAAACTGAAGCTTTCTTT. The gene calls are TRBV7-8 and TRBJ1-1, with a possible D match to TRBD1 (6 bases). In germline, CDR1 is SGHVS, CDR2 FQNEAQ. V was clipped by 3 bases and J by 5 bases, with 10 bases between them. CDR3 size: 13 residues.

The J gene is TRBJ1-1, the V gene TRBV6-5; TRBD1 is a possible D gene (5 bases). The CDR3 consists of 13 residues. CDR1 and CDR2 from the germline V gene are MNHEY and SVGAGI. Trimming cost V 2 bases and J 7 bases, with 11 bases left between them. CDR3 sequence reads: CASSYPGTSEAFF. The DNA for the CDR3 is TGTGCCAGCAGTTACCCTGGGACGAGTGAAGCTTTCTTT.

This clonotype was recorded at least ten times. The V gene is TRBV24-1, the J gene TRBJ2-5; TRBD1 matches 10 bases. Germline CDR1 is KGHDR and CDR2 is SFDVKD. Trimming cost V 3 bases and J 4 bases; bases outside gene matches: 13. This CDR3 has 18 residues. The CDR3, as DNA: TGTGCCACCAGTGATCGATCTTACCGGGACAGGGGAGGAGAGACCCAGTACTTC. This codes for CATSDRSYRDRGGETQYF.

This clonotype was seen many times. This chain joins TRBV2 and TRBJ1-2, with TRBD1 identical over 9 bases. The CDR3 has 15 residues. V was clipped by 11 bases and J by 7 bases; unmatched bases: 17. Germline V gene lookup returns CDR1 SNHLY and CDR2 FYNNEI. The CDR3 loop is CACIGIPGQGGGYTF. Written as DNA, the CDR3 is TGTGCCTGCATCGGTATCCCGGGACAGGGAGGTGGCTACACCTTC.

This clonotype was recorded many times. This rearrangement joins TRBV2 to TRBJ2-7; either TRBD1 or TRBD2 may supply D (5 bases each). Trimming took 4 bases from V and 3 from J, leaving 7 bases between them. This CDR3 region has 12 residues. Per germline, CDR1 SNHLY and CDR2 FYNNEI. The CDR3 DNA reads as TGTGCCAGCAGTGGGGGGAACTACGAGCAGTACTTC. Its translation is CASSGGNYEQYF.

There are a few counts of this clonotype. The chain employs TRBV7-2 and TRBJ2-2; tentative D call: TRBD1 (5 bases). V gave up 11 bases and J gave up 5 bases, with 18 bases separating them. Germline assignment: CDR1 SGHTA and CDR2 FQGNSA. The CDR3 runs to 14 residues. This chain's CDR3 is CACRLLGRTGELFF. CDR3 sequence (DNA): TGTGCCTGCCGGTTATTGGGGCGGACCGGGGAGCTGTTTTTT.

This clonotype was recorded a few times. The V and J genes are TRBV12-3 or TRBV12-4 and TRBJ2-7; 7 nucleotides agree with TRBD1. The CDR3 runs 15 residues. V dropped 2 bases and J dropped 6; count of bases not matched to a gene: 10. The CDR3 sequence: CASSLRSGRGSEQYF. The CDR3 DNA reads as TGTGCCAGCAGTTTAAGGAGCGGCAGGGGGTCCGAGCAGTACTTC.

This clonotype appeared once. The rearrangement links TRBV20-1 to TRBJ2-5; D is unresolved. This CDR3 spans 13 amino acids. Germline CDR1 and CDR2: DFQATT and SNEGSKA (reference sequence). Trimming cost V 3 bases and J 0 bases, with 8 bases left between them. In DNA, the CDR3 is TGCAGTGCTAGTTCCTTGTACCAAGAGACCCAGTACTTC. As protein: CSASSLYQETQYF.

The chain uses TRBV5-1 and TRBJ1-2; TRBD1 agrees at 11 bases. After removal of 0 bases from V and 3 bases from J, the junction contained 4 bases not matched to a gene. The CDR3 runs to 16 residues. CDR1 is SGHRS, CDR2 YFSETQ, per germline. CDR3 loop: CASSLEGQGAYYGYTF. The CDR3 DNA follows: TGCGCCAGCAGCTTGGAAGGACAGGGGGCGTACTATGGCTACACCTTC.

The chain has TRBV6-1 and TRBJ2-5, with D unresolved. There are 13 residues in the CDR3. The V gene lost 6 bases and the J gene lost 5 bases, with 13 bases spanning the gap. Germline-derived CDR1 and CDR2 are MNHNS and SASEGT. DNA of the CDR3: TGTGCCAGCAGCCGAGAAGGTAGCGAGACCCAGTACTTC. Encoded protein: CASSREGSETQYF.

The sample holds a few counts of this clonotype. The chain joins TRBV7-9 to TRBJ1-2; D not certain. Per the germline V gene, CDR1 is SEHNR and CDR2 is FQNEAQ (reference sequence). This CDR3 spans 14 amino acids. Trimming took off 0 bases at V and 5 bases at J, with 10 bases between the two ends. CDR3 coding DNA: TGTGCCAGCAGCTTAGCGCGGGGAGCTTATGGCTACACCTTC. It yields the protein CASSLARGAYGYTF.

About this clonotype: A single base separates this from a much larger clone, so it may be a read error. The rearrangement links TRBV7-2 to TRBJ1-1; D might be TRBD1 (5 bases). The CDR3 loop spans 12 amino acids. V lost 4 bases, J lost 10 bases, and 13 bases lay in between. The germline V gene encodes CDR1 SGHTA and CDR2 FQGNSA. The CDR3 here is CASSSAGLGAFF. Written as DNA, the CDR3 is TGTGCCAGCAGCTCGGCAGGGTTGGGAGCTTTCTTT.

The V gene is TRBV12-3 or TRBV12-4, the J gene TRBJ2-7; a possible D gene is TRBD1 (5 bases). V lost 5 bases to trimming and J lost 4 bases, with 6 bases between them. This CDR3 region has 11 residues. In DNA, the CDR3 is TGTGCCAGCAGTCGACAGTACGAGCAGTACTTC. Its translation: CASSRQYEQYF.